The rows below give T cell receptor beta chains drawn from one sample of a study of tumor and adjacent non-tumor tissue in lung cancer. In TCRdb, the multiplex PCR reads were re-called with MiXCR into one record per CDR3 protein. The sample comprises fewer than 75,000 distinct CDR3 sequences, roughly 77% of which are singletons, and over 35% rests with the top ten. Sequences were obtained from distant non-tumor lung tissue. The origin of the receptors is a man aged 55 to 70 with non-small cell lung cancer. Each CDR3 is given with its conserved first and last residue. A D gene is named only where the DNA matches it firmly. Clone size is shown for a subset of rows, as once, few, many or a class of expanded clone.

CASSHGLAWCYEQFF,TGTGCCAGCAGCCACGGACTAGCTTGGTGCTATGAGCAGTTCTTC,TRBD2,TRBJ2-1,TRBV14,15,.
CASNLRQRNGSPIHF,TGTGCCAGCAACTTGAGGCAGAGGAATGGATCACCCATCCACTTT,.,TRBJ1-6,TRBV5-6,15,.
CTCSSSGRNTGELFF,TGTACCTGCAGTTCTAGCGGGAGAAACACCGGGGAGCTGTTTTTT,TRBD2,TRBJ2-2,TRBV6-2/TRBV6-3,15,.
CASRQGAGEAQYF,TGTGCCAGCAGACAGGGGGCGGGAGAGGCCCAGTACTTC,TRBD1,TRBJ2-5,TRBV11-3,13,once
CAISQSGAGDGEQYF,TGTGCCATCAGCCAATCCGGCGCGGGAGATGGTGAGCAGTATTTC,TRBD2,TRBJ2-7,TRBV12-3/TRBV12-4,15,.
CASRVLSGSYNEQFF,TGCGCCAGCAGGGTCCTTAGCGGGTCCTACAATGAGCAGTTCTTC,TRBD2,TRBJ2-1,TRBV4-1,15,once
CNARQRLADNEQFF,TGCAACGCCCGACAGAGGCTAGCGGACAATGAGCAGTTCTTC,TRBD2,TRBJ2-1,TRBV29-1,14,.
CSARDAGGGSGNTIYF,TGCAGTGCTAGAGATGCAGGGGGGGGCTCTGGAAACACCATATATTTT,TRBD1,TRBJ1-3,TRBV20-1,16,.
CASNEVPSGLDTQYF,TGTGCCAGCAACGAGGTGCCTAGCGGGTTAGATACGCAGTATTTT,TRBD2,TRBJ2-3,TRBV5-4,15,.
CANSTGGTSDEQFF,TGCGCCAACAGCACCGGAGGGACGTCTGATGAGCAGTTCTTC,.,TRBJ2-1,TRBV4-1,14,.
CSALLWPYTDTQYF,TGCAGTGCCCTTCTCTGGCCATACACAGATACGCAGTATTTT,.,TRBJ2-3,TRBV20-1,14,.
CASSEYGGSTGELFF,TGTGCCAGCAGTGAATACGGCGGGAGCACCGGGGAGCTGTTTTTT,TRBD2,TRBJ2-2,TRBV2,15,few
CSVGTTGTGVADTHYF,TGCAGCGTCGGTACAACCGGGACAGGAGTCGCAGATACTCACTATTTT,TRBD1,TRBJ2-3,TRBV29-1,16,.
CASSTASGKHHTGELFF,TGTGCCAGCAGTACCGCTAGCGGGAAGCATCACACCGGGGAGCTGTTTTTT,TRBD2,TRBJ2-2,TRBV6-2/TRBV6-3,17,.
CATKLGGDDTQYF,TGTGCCACCAAACTGGGAGGCGATGATACGCAGTATTTT,.,TRBJ2-3,TRBV6-6,13,few
CSVQREACEQYF,TGCAGCGTTCAGCGGGAGGCATGCGAGCAATACTTC,TRBD2,TRBJ2-7,TRBV29-1,12,.
CACSQDPGVVAFF,TGCGCCTGCAGCCAAGATCCCGGGGTAGTGGCTTTCTTT,.,TRBJ1-1,TRBV4-1,13,.
CSASVGGETEAFF,TGCAGCGCCTCGGTAGGGGGGGAGACTGAGGCTTTCTTT,.,TRBJ1-1,TRBV29-1,13,.
CANSLGPPGDQETQYF,TGCGCCAACAGCTTGGGACCGCCAGGGGACCAAGAGACCCAGTACTTC,.,TRBJ2-5,TRBV5-1,16,.
CAGSSGPPNRSLLHF,TGTGCCGGCAGTTCTGGACCGCCTAATAGGTCACTCCTCCACTTT,.,TRBJ1-6,TRBV28,15,.
CNVVSGSVPYEQYF,TGCAACGTTGTGTCGGGGTCAGTTCCGTACGAGCAGTACTTC,.,TRBJ2-7,TRBV29-1,14,.
CASSLRQDQPQHF,TGTGCCAGCAGCTTACGACAGGATCAGCCCCAGCATTTT,.,TRBJ1-5,TRBV7-9,13,.
CASSPRTVEEQYF,TGTGCCAGCAGTCCCCGTACAGTGGAGGAGCAGTACTTC,.,TRBJ2-7,TRBV11-2,13,.
CASSQEGAGTSYEQYF,TGTGCCAGCAGCCAAGAAGGGGCGGGAACGTCATACGAGCAATACTTC,.,TRBJ2-7,TRBV4-2,16,.
CATGTGPPYNSPLHF,TGTGCCACCGGGACAGGTCCTCCCTATAATTCACCCCTCCACTTT,TRBD1,TRBJ1-6,TRBV28,15,many
CSARIGRGYTF,TGCAGTGCTAGAATCGGTCGGGGCTACACCTTC,.,TRBJ1-2,TRBV20-1,11,many
CANSLVLSGRGTQYF,TGTGCCAACAGCTTAGTTCTTAGCGGGAGGGGGACCCAGTACTTC,TRBD2,TRBJ2-5,TRBV11-2,15,.
CASREVKGHRHEQFF,TGTGCAAGCAGGGAAGTTAAGGGACATAGACATGAGCAGTTCTTC,.,TRBJ2-1,TRBV7-9,15,.
CASSLGGTYKEQFF,TGTGCTAGCAGCTTGGGCGGGACCTACAAAGAGCAGTTCTTC,.,TRBJ2-1,TRBV5-4,14,once
CASSQDMSVRGEKLFF,TGCGCCAGCAGCCAAGATATGTCTGTGCGTGGAGAAAAACTGTTTTTT,.,TRBJ1-4,TRBV4-1,16,.
CASSLRGTEPGEPFF,TGCGCCAGCAGCTTGCGAGGAACGGAGCCTGGGGAGCCGTTTTTT,.,TRBJ2-2,TRBV5-1,15,.
CASKSGHNSYEQYF,TGTGCCAGCAAATCTGGGCATAACTCCTACGAGCAGTACTTC,.,TRBJ2-7,TRBV7-2,14,.
CAKSVKNTGELFF,TGTGCCAAAAGCGTCAAGAACACCGGGGAGCTGTTTTTT,.,TRBJ2-2,TRBV7-8,13,.